The sequence of this T cell receptor (beta chain) was determined in a study of cytomegalovirus exposure and HLA in healthy donors (dated by TCRdb to 2016 to 2017). In terms of the full investigation: An earlier analysis of approximately 640 of the donors reported 250 to 300 Gb of sequence data and about 100 million unique TCR beta sequences from about 179 million T cells. Approximately 330 gigabases of sequencing data and about 92 million unique TCR sequences made up an early release that covered over 550 HLA-typed donors. Among the roughly 390 genotyped donors, approximately 81% belonged to the genetic ancestry cluster associated with self-reported Caucasian donors. The study aimed to test whether signatures of past pathogen exposure could be identified by cataloging public T cell receptors. The T cell repertoires of 666 subjects were profiled by immunosequencing and related to cytomegalovirus serostatus. Besides the first cohort of under 700 subjects, a separate validation cohort made up of 120 or so different subjects was used. To predict cytomegalovirus infection status, the study combined high-throughput TCR immunosequencing, statistical association of individual TCRs with disease status, and machine learning. A later analysis re-examined previously published TCR beta repertoires from about 700 donors and added high-resolution HLA genotyping to investigate patterns of TCR occurrence. In the later analysis, no new phenotypic data were used to find candidate immune exposures; instead, reliance was placed on TCR beta sequences and their occurrence across donors. To decide whether each TCR beta V gene segment behaved as functional or pseudogenic, an earlier analysis of over 500 of the donors relied on high-throughput TCR beta sequencing. Alongside the repertoire data, information on donor age, sex, ethnicity and CMV serostatus was compiled. A later genetic analysis used genome-wide SNP genotypes for about 65% of the 666 donors, treating that subset as a discovery cohort. All discovery cohort repertoires had been generated using a single sequencing platform. Both class I and class II loci were covered by HLA typing, at four-digit resolution. The number of typed donors differed by locus: 629-630 for A, B, C, DRB1 and DQB1; 500 to 550 for DQA1; approximately 610 for DPA1; and some 450 for DPB1. Because of strong linkage in the cohort, roughly 5 DR-DQ haplotypes were treated as single units for association and clustering. Among under 450 genotyped donors of the cohort, an average of around 240,000 unique TCR beta nucleotide sequences were sequenced per donor, roughly 20% of them non-productive. The paper as a whole reports these results and caveats: For the cohort, immune exposure information was limited to CMV serostatus. Most CMV-associated TCR beta chains appeared to be HLA-restricted in a later analysis, and the HLA associations seemed to be driven largely by CMV exposure. A later analysis found that TCR association rates varied across HLA loci, with DRB1 alleles showing the most associated TCRs and HLA-C alleles the fewest. According to a later analysis, parvovirus B19, influenza, CMV and Epstein-Barr virus appeared linked to several top co-occurrence clusters. Broadly in line with IMGT annotations, most TCR beta V segments showed up in productive rearrangements about 87% or about 30% of the time in an earlier analysis of a few hundred of the donors. Because HLA typing was unavailable for some donors at each locus, only the typed subset was used in association tests. Linkage disequilibrium might explain the correlated functional status among segregating V segments, but an unknown experimental factor could not be excluded. In a later analysis, HLA-associated TCR beta chains showed more clonal expansion and lower generation probabilities than non-associated chains that were equally common. A later genetic analysis reported fewer N-insertions in productive TCRs among donors in an Asian-associated ancestry cluster than the roughly 690-donor mean. Roughly uniform sequencing depth across donors was assumed in presence/absence analyses, although this assumption may not hold. A cluster of highly shared sequence variants was judged likely to represent a technical artifact of the sequencing pipeline. A further reported finding was that TCR beta sequences accurately predicted the HLA-A and HLA-B alleles for most subjects in the first cohort. At a false discovery rate of 0.05, a later analysis linked some 17,000 TCR beta sequences to specific HLA alleles. The cohort was sequenced for TCR beta chains only, and without alpha or paired-chain data the features that could be detected were limited. Because counts were too low, 15 to 20 rarely observed V segments, including chromosome 9 orphons, were excluded from the earlier analysis of several hundred of the donors. In vitro tests confirmed that a few of the cytomegalovirus-associated TCR beta chains recognize cytomegalovirus antigens. Across donors, most TCR sequences were observed very rarely, whereas some public TCRs were present in many individuals. When HLA alleles, especially DR and DQ, strongly co-occurred, TCR associations were difficult to assign to individual alleles. The classifier was reported to diagnose cytomegalovirus status with high specificity and sensitivity in both the original and validation cohorts. The study gave a list of about 160 TCR beta chains associated with cytomegalovirus. The authors suggested that the approach could potentially be generalized to other disease states and immunological phenotypes. V-gene and J-gene trimming of TCR beta chains was associated with a missense DCLRE1C variant in a later genetic analysis, and the association was replicated in an independent cohort.

The cohort comprised hundreds of healthy bone marrow donors. At the time of sampling, every cohort member was nominally healthy, though immune exposures that went unrecorded were likely present. The donor tested CMV seropositive, placing the donor among the 250 to 350 seropositive members of the cohort. Every donor gave a peripheral blood sample, and the peripheral blood mononuclear cells from that sample were used for TCR beta sequencing. The Qiagen DNeasy Blood Extraction Kit was used to extract genomic DNA from the blood cell samples. Of note for this clone: The clone's antigen remains unknown. No base qualities exist here, and no much larger clone lies one base off it.

The receptor library was made with the immunoSEQ multiplex PCR assay. The multiplex PCR relied on a mix of 60 forward primers for TCR Vbeta segments and 13 reverse primers for TCR Jbeta segments. The CDR3 region of rearranged TCR beta genes was amplified from genomic DNA by a multiplex PCR assay. The Illumina HiSeq System was used to sequence the amplified TCR beta libraries as 87-base-pair reads. Per the source publication's procedure: A later analysis counted approximately 76 million unique TCR beta chains across the 550 to 700 repertoires, and some 11 million of these chains were shared by at least two donors. Raw reads were error-corrected and collapsed into unique sequences with a nearest-neighbor algorithm that merged closely related sequences to remove PCR and sequencing errors. V, D and J gene segments were assigned by aligning CDR3 sequences to IMGT reference sequences. For a sequence to be retained, a match of at least six nucleotides to both a V gene segment and a J gene segment was required. Rearrangements were called productive when the CDR3 lacked stop codons and stayed in frame with V and J; all others were non-productive. Following IMGT convention, CDR3 was defined as the stretch from the second conserved V-encoded cysteine up to the conserved J-encoded phenylalanine. In an earlier analysis of around 570 of the donors, sequences lacking an unambiguous match to a single V gene segment were excluded. An earlier analysis of 587 of the donors called V segments functional above 56.7% productive rearrangements and segregating when the between-donor standard deviation exceeded 5%. A statistical classification framework was built to diagnose cytomegalovirus status from the catalog of TCR beta chain sequences. In a later analysis, TCR nucleotide sequences were compared against IMGT/GENE-DB human TR gene sequences so that V and J genes could be assigned. In a later analysis, CDR3 sequences and most-parsimonious VDJ recombination scenarios were assigned using the TCRdist pipeline. In a later analysis, each TCR beta chain was defined by its CDR3 amino acid sequence together with its V-gene family, and reads without a unique V-gene family were excluded. As a way to deal with suspected cross-contamination and a sequencing artifact, a later analysis dropped hundreds of nucleotide sequences that were highly shared and had low generation probability. In a later analysis, a clonal expansion index for each public chain was calculated from normalized within-repertoire ranks of inferred template counts. A later analysis computed generation probabilities with a VDJ recombination model fitted to out-of-frame rearrangements, and checked the results against IGoR. In a later analysis, TCR-TCR, TCR-HLA and TCR-CMV co-occurrence was scored with hypergeometric tests, and a repertoire-size bias correction was applied to TCR pairs. A later analysis estimated false discovery rates by permuting HLA or CMV assignments 20 times. In a later analysis, co-occurring TCRs were grouped with DBSCAN, and TCRdist sequence similarity was added when clustering was performed within HLA-allele-positive subsets. Repertoires with fewer than 30,000 or more than 120,000 public chains were left out of co-occurrence clustering, as were four to six repertoires with anomalous nucleotide sharing. Entries here come from immuneACCESS through TCRdb and include only in-frame sequences with V and J called. Some clones fail to appear in such tables; in the studies checked, an unresolved V gene covers under half of the shortfall, and the cause of the remainder is unknown. From that table come the V and J calls and clone size; the DNA was used to work out D and trimming. In all, the sample holds some 160,000 clones, and 75% to 85% of those were seen once. The ten largest make up 5% to 7% of the sample.

The sequencing sample was made of PBMCs. This receptor was obtained from a middle-aged man in good health and CMV-seropositive.

This receptor has the CDR3 CASSSDRAGANVLTF. The DNA reads as follows: TGTGCCAGTAGTAGTGACAGGGCCGGGGCCAACGTCCTGACTTTC. This chain joins TRBV19 to TRBJ2-6; TRBD1 matches 7 bases in the middle. V is pruned by 4 bases and J by 4 bases, leaving 4 bases of the junction without a gene match. The CDR3 runs 15 residues from the cysteine to the phenylalanine. Just CDR3 DNA is preserved here, 45 bases in frame from base 1. The germline V gene (reference sequence) gives CDR1 as LNHDA and CDR2 as SQIVND.